These 26 T cell receptor beta chains were all obtained from the same sample, sequenced in a study of blood T cells in healthy people across ages. With a J-beta primer mix and a sample-barcoded 5' primer, a second PCR ran 7 to 11 cycles. TCRdb processed the 5' RACE reads anew with MiXCR; each CDR3 protein has one entry. The data show about 680,000 distinct CDR3 sequences, over 45% seen once. Sequencing was performed on blood. All receptors come from a woman aged 55-70 years in good health.

The V call is TRBV29-1, the J call TRBJ2-1, with D perhaps assigned TRBD1 or TRBD2 (5 bases each). The CDR3 has 15 residues. Germline assignment: CDR1 SQVTM and CDR2 ANQGSEA. The ends were cut back, 6 bases at V and 0 bases at J, with 15 bases in the middle. The CDR3 DNA reads TGCAGCGTCCTCACGGTGGGGGACTCCTACAATGAGCAGTTCTTC. Protein product: CSVLTVGDSYNEQFF.

As to this clonotype: Sequence at one end of the junction differs from germline and may be a read error. The chain employs TRBV7-2 and TRBJ2-4, with D perhaps TRBD2 (7 bases). Germline CDR1 is SGHTA and CDR2 is FQGNSA. This CDR3 contains 14 residues. The chain's CDR3 is CASSVAGGGAIQYF. The CDR3, as DNA: TGTGCCAGCAGCGTAGCGGGTGGGGGGGCCATTCAGTACTTC.

On this clonotype itself: At one boundary the junction diverges from the germline segment, which might be a read error. V gene TRBV15 combines with J gene TRBJ2-3, with TRBD1 matching 11 bases. The CDR3 has 16 amino acids. CDR1 and CDR2 from the germline V gene are LNHNV and YYDKDF (reference sequence). This chain's CDR3 is CATGSGTGGLADTQYF. DNA of the CDR3: TGTGCCACCGGCAGCGGGACAGGGGGATTGGCAGATACGCAGTATTTT.

The chain combines TRBV5-1 with TRBJ2-7; 7 bases map to TRBD2. V shed 3 bases, J shed 4 bases, and the junction held 10 bases outside the gene matches. The germline gives CDR1 SGHRS, CDR2 YFSETQ. This CDR3 has 15 amino acids. CDR3 protein: CASSSLGAGIYEQYF. CDR3 DNA: TGCGCCAGCAGCTCGCTGGGAGCGGGGATATACGAGCAGTACTTC.

This clonotype has just a few counts. The chain couples TRBV29-1 to TRBJ1-4; the D is unclear. There are 11 residues in the CDR3. Germline CDR1 reads SQVTM; CDR2 reads ANQGSEA. Trimming cost V 3 bases and J 4 bases, with 3 bases left between them. The DNA for the CDR3 is TGCAGCGTTGACAGTAATGAAAAACTGTTTTTT. Translation gives CSVDSNEKLFF.

The chain has TRBV20-1 and TRBJ2-5; D is perhaps TRBD1 (6 bases). The V gene's germline CDR1 is DFQATT and CDR2 SNEGSKA (reference sequence). The CDR3 totals 13 residues. V was trimmed by 6 bases and J by 4 bases, leaving 15 bases between them. The chain's CDR3 is CSAQPGQIETQYF. DNA of the CDR3: TGCAGTGCCCAGCCCGGACAGATAGAGACCCAGTACTTC.

This clonotype appeared a few times. The V call is TRBV7-6, the J call TRBJ1-1; D remains unclear. The CDR3 sequence is 17 residues long. V lost 0 bases to trimming and J lost 4 bases, with 18 bases between them. The germline gives CDR1 SGHVS, CDR2 FNYEAQ. The CDR3 nucleotides read TGTGCCAGCAGCTTAGCACCTTCCGGCCGGAAGGCCACTGAAGCTTTCTTT. Protein: CASSLAPSGRKATEAFF.

This clonotype has just a few counts. This chain uses TRBV12-3 or TRBV12-4 with TRBJ2-7; TRBD1 matches 9 bases. This CDR3 is 13 amino acids long. The V and J ends lost 6 bases and 6 bases, in that order; junction bases with no gene match: 6. CDR3 sequence: CASSGTGKTEQYF. The CDR3 coding sequence is TGTGCCAGCAGCGGGACAGGGAAAACCGAGCAGTACTTC.

The V and J genes are TRBV10-3 and TRBJ2-5; the match to TRBD2 covers 11 bases. Germline V CDR1 and CDR2: ENHRY, SYGVKD. The CDR3 length is 13 residues. J gave up 5 bases and V 11 bases, and 7 bases lay outside the gene matches. CDR3 in DNA: TGTGCCGCAACTAGCGGGAGAGCCGAGACCCAGTACTTC. Amino acid sequence: CAATSGRAETQYF.

The chain combines TRBV18 with TRBJ2-7; 10 nucleotides align to TRBD2. Germline V gives CDR1 KGHSH, CDR2 LQKENI. The junction had 18 bases not matched to a gene; V was cut back by 2 bases and J by 2 bases. The CDR3 runs to 20 residues. The CDR3 sequence: CASSPFGPTARTSGTYEQYF. CDR3 bases: TGTGCCAGCTCACCATTCGGTCCGACAGCCCGGACTAGCGGAACCTACGAGCAGTACTTC. The full variable domain, in which reference TRBV18 and TRBJ2-7 provide the parts outside the CDR3, is NAGVMQNPRHLVRRRGQEARLRCSPMKGHSHVYWYRQLPEEGLKFMVYLQKENIIDESGMPKERFSAEFPKEGPSILRIQQVVRGDSAAYFCASSPFGPTARTSGTYEQYFGPGTRLTVT.

This clonotype was counted only a few times. The CDR3 DNA reads TGTGCCAGCAGTCGGTCCGCCCTGGCGGATACGCAGTATTTT. Translating it yields CASSRSALADTQYF. The chain links TRBV2 to TRBJ2-3; D unresolved. Trimming left V 5 bases short and J 6 bases short, with 15 bases between. The CDR3 covers 14 residues. From germline, CDR1 is SNHLY and CDR2 FYNNEI. The full variable domain, with the rest looked up from reference TRBV2 and TRBJ2-3, is EPEVTQTPSHQVTQMGQEVILRCVPISNHLYFYWYRQILGQKVEFLVSFYNNEISEKSEIFDDQFSVERPDGSNFTLKIRSTKLEDSAMYFCASSRSALADTQYFGPGTRLTVL.

The CDR3 here is CASYGLTNTGELFF. The CDR3 coding sequence is TGTGCCAGCTATGGCCTCACGAACACCGGGGAGCTGTTTTTT. This chain connects TRBV5-5 to TRBJ2-2, with D unclear. The CDR3 loop spans 14 amino acids. Germline-derived CDR1 and CDR2 are SGHKS and YYEKEE (reference sequence). The V end lost 7 bases, the J end lost 0 bases, and 10 bases lay between the germline ends.

V gene TRBV2 combines with J gene TRBJ2-3; D is possibly TRBD2 (6 bases). V was cut by 5 bases and J by 4 bases, with 16 bases left in between. Germline lookup yields CDR1 SNHLY and CDR2 FYNNEI. The CDR3 has 15 residues. This chain's CDR3 is CASSFPREKADTQYF. CDR3 DNA sequence: TGTGCCAGCAGTTTTCCTCGGGAGAAGGCAGATACGCAGTATTTT.

This chain links TRBV2 with TRBJ2-3, with 8 bases matching TRBD2. V lost 4 bases, J lost 3 bases, and 6 bases stayed unmatched. Per the germline V gene, CDR1 is SNHLY and CDR2 is FYNNEI. The CDR3 loop spans 15 amino acids. As DNA, the CDR3 is TGTGCCAGCAGTGCGGCGGGAGGTTCGACAGATACGCAGTATTTT. Protein product: CASSAAGGSTDTQYF.

In this sample, this clonotype turned up a few times. The rearrangement links TRBV7-9 to TRBJ2-3; no reliable D call. Germline assignment: CDR1 SEHNR and CDR2 FQNEAQ (reference sequence). V was cut by 1 base and J by 5 bases, with 10 bases left in between. The CDR3 extends over 14 amino acids. The CDR3 loop reads CASSLDPLKDTQYF. CDR3 sequence (DNA): TGTGCCAGCAGCTTAGACCCTCTGAAAGATACGCAGTATTTT.

This chain uses TRBV4-3 with TRBJ2-5, with 9 nucleotides matching TRBD2. The length of the CDR3 is 14 residues. V gave up 2 bases and J gave up 4 bases; unmatched junction bases: 2. Germline-derived CDR1 and CDR2 are LGHNA and YSLEER. The DNA for the CDR3 is TGCGCCAGCAGCCAATCGACTAGCGGAGAGACCCAGTACTTC. Encoded protein: CASSQSTSGETQYF.

The chain links TRBV28 to TRBJ2-2; TRBD2 aligns across 8 bases. This CDR3 spans 17 amino acids. The junction had 12 bases not matched to a gene; V was cut back by 7 bases and J by 2 bases. Looked up from germline, CDR1 is MDHEN and CDR2 is SYDVKM. The DNA for the CDR3 is TGTGCCAGCAATATGTCCGGGAGGGCCGCAAACACCGGGGAGCTGTTTTTT. Translation: CASNMSGRAANTGELFF.

Worth noting for this clonotype: A much larger clone differs from this one at a single base, so this may be a read error. CDR3 in amino acids: CASSLAGQGHSQYF. The DNA for the CDR3 is TGTGCCAGCAGCTTAGCGGGGCAGGGACACAGTCAGTACTTC. The chain carries TRBV7-2 and TRBJ2-7; tentatively, D is TRBD1 (6 bases). This CDR3 comprises 14 residues. V lost 0 bases and J lost 10, with 16 bases in between. Germline CDR1 and CDR2: SGHTA and FQGNSA.

This chain joins TRBV28 and TRBJ2-1; a weak D match, TRBD2 (5 bases). The CDR3 length is 15 residues. Trimming shortened V by 2 bases and J by 7 bases, and 15 bases separated the two germline ends. Looked up from germline, CDR1 is MDHEN and CDR2 is SYDVKM. The CDR3 DNA reads TGTGCCAGCAGTTTACCGGGGTCTGACTTGAATGAGCAGTTCTTC. It translates to CASSLPGSDLNEQFF.

J is TRBJ1-5 and V is TRBV4-2; TRBD1 agrees at 9 bases. CDR1 and CDR2 from the germline V gene are LGHNA and YNFKEQ. The V segment lost 2 bases and the J segment 6 bases; nucleotides outside the gene matches: 5. The CDR3 has 15 amino acids. CDR3 loop: CASSQTDRGTQPQHF. CDR3 bases: TGTGCCAGCAGCCAAACGGACAGGGGTACTCAGCCCCAGCATTTT.

A note on this clonotype: The junction departs from the called germline gene at one end, perhaps through a read error. The chain links TRBV18 to TRBJ2-6, with D possibly being TRBD1 (5 bases). Looked up from germline, CDR1 is KGHSH and CDR2 is LQKENI. This CDR3 is built from 14 residues. CDR3 residues: CASSPDSGANGLTF. CDR3 sequence (DNA): TGTGCCAGCTCACCAGACTCTGGGGCCAACGGCCTGACTTTC.

This clonotype was seen a handful of times. This rearrangement joins TRBV11-2 to TRBJ2-7, with D uncertain. V lost 5 bases to trimming and J lost 6 bases, with 11 bases between them. The CDR3 runs 12 residues. The germline gives CDR1 SGHAT, CDR2 FQNNGV. CDR3 sequence reads: CASSLGFREQYF. The CDR3, as DNA: TGTGCCAGCAGCCTAGGGTTTCGCGAGCAGTACTTC. The variable domain in full, completed from reference TRBV11-2 and TRBJ2-7, reads EAGVAQSPRYKIIEKRQSVAFWCNPISGHATLYWYQQILGQGPKLLIQFQNNGVVDDSQLPKDRFSAERLKGVDSTLKIQPAKLEDSAVYLCASSLGFREQYFGPGTRLTVT.

The chain uses TRBV28 and TRBJ2-5; the match to TRBD1 covers 8 bases. The end of the DNA fits TRBJ2-7 better, so the J call may be wrong. CDR3 size: 15 residues. CDR1 and CDR2 from the germline V gene are MDHEN and SYDVKM. The CDR3 sequence is CASSSSDRVSYEQYF. For the CDR3, the DNA is TGTGCCAGCAGTTCCTCGGACAGGGTATCCTACGAGCAGTACTTC.

The chain links TRBV12-3 or TRBV12-4 to TRBJ2-7, with TRBD2 matching 12 bases. CDR3 length: 16 residues. V lost 5 bases to trimming and J lost 3 bases; unmatched junction nucleotides: 8. The CDR3 spells CASSPLGLAGGYEQYF. The DNA for the CDR3 is TGTGCCAGCAGTCCCCTGGGACTAGCGGGCGGCTACGAGCAGTACTTC.

The chain joins TRBV10-3 to TRBJ2-1; TRBD2 might be the D (6 bases). Trimming pared 2 bases from V and 3 bases from J, leaving 14 bases between. Looked up from germline, CDR1 is ENHRY and CDR2 is SYGVKD. CDR3 size: 16 residues. CDR3 nucleotide sequence: TGTGCCATCAGTGAGACGGGGGACCGGAACTACAATGAGCAGTTCTTC. Translation gives CAISETGDRNYNEQFF.

CDR3 DNA sequence: TGCAGCGTCGGACTAAACTACGAGCAGTACTTC. Translation: CSVGLNYEQYF. The chain couples TRBV29-1 to TRBJ2-7, with TRBD2 as a possible D gene (6 bases). With 6 bases removed from V and 3 bases from J, the gap between germline ends came to 9 bases. Germline values: CDR1 SQVTM, CDR2 ANQGSEA. This CDR3 contains 11 residues.